Following are 29 T cell receptor beta chains from one sample sequenced in a study of identical twins. One entry per CDR3 protein results from TCRdb running MiXCR on the 5' RACE reads. The sample holds approximately 490,000 distinct CDR3 sequences; 20% to 25% are singletons and the top ten take 0.48%. These data were also reused for a study on yellow fever vaccine responses in identical twins.

Sequencing was performed on CD4+ T cells sorted from blood. The receptors were sampled from a woman younger than 35 in good health.

This clonotype showed up just a few times. The chain combines TRBV2 with TRBJ1-5; maybe TRBD1 (5 bases). V was trimmed by 2 bases and J by 8 bases, leaving 13 bases between them. The CDR3 runs to 14 residues. Looked up from germline, CDR1 is SNHLY and CDR2 is FYNNEI. For the CDR3, the DNA is TGTGCCAGCAGTGAAATGGGACCCACGGAGCCCCAGCATTTT. Amino acid sequence: CASSEMGPTEPQHF.

This clonotype was seen a handful of times. The V gene is TRBV20-1, the J gene TRBJ1-1; 8 bases are a match to TRBD1. The trim removed 3 bases at V and 6 bases at J, leaving 9 bases unmatched. The germline V gene encodes CDR1 DFQATT and CDR2 SNEGSKA (reference sequence). The CDR3 is 14 amino acids. The CDR3 region has the DNA TGCAGTGCTAGTCCCGACAGGGGTTTGGCTGAAGCTTTCTTT. This codes for CSASPDRGLAEAFF.

This chain joins TRBV3-1 and TRBJ1-1; D call uncertain. This CDR3 is built from 12 residues. V shed 3 bases and J shed 1 base, with 3 bases lying between them. Germline CDR1 LGHDT, CDR2 YNNKEL (reference sequence). The CDR3 DNA is TGTGCCAGCAGCCACGCGAACACTGAAGCTTTCTTT. Encoded protein: CASSHANTEAFF.

Comments on this clonotype: One junction end does not reproduce the germline sequence, and a read error may be involved. The rearrangement uses TRBV12-3 or TRBV12-4 and TRBJ2-1; no reliable D call. This CDR3 comprises 13 residues. The CDR3 reads CVSVEGPYNEQFF. DNA for the CDR3: TGTGTCAGCGTGGAAGGACCCTACAATGAGCAGTTCTTC.

The chain combines TRBV3-1 with TRBJ2-1; D is uncertain. The germline gives CDR1 LGHDT, CDR2 YNNKEL (reference sequence). Between the trimmed V and J ends, which lost 8 bases and 1 base, there was a span of 9 bases. CDR3 length equals 13 residues. The CDR3 region is CASAGSSYNEQFF. The CDR3 nucleotides read TGTGCCAGCGCTGGGTCTTCCTACAATGAGCAGTTCTTC.

CDR3 in DNA: TGTGCCAGCAGGCGGACTAGCGGGAGCTACCAAGAGACCCAGTACTTC. This sequence encodes CASRRTSGSYQETQYF. The chain is built from TRBV7-2 and TRBJ2-5; 13 bases fit TRBD2. This CDR3 is built from 16 residues. V lost 6 bases to trimming and J lost 0 bases; unmatched junction nucleotides: 4. Germline-derived CDR1 and CDR2 are SGHTA and FQGNSA. The variable domain in full, with the rest retrieved from reference TRBV7-2 and TRBJ2-5, is GAGVSQSPSNKVTEKGKDVELRCDPISGHTALYWYRQSLGQGLEFLIYFQGNSAPDKSGLPSDRFSAERTGGSVSTLTIQRTQQEDSAVYLCASRRTSGSYQETQYFGPGTRLLVL.

The chain recombines TRBV11-1 with TRBJ2-3; 10 bases are a match to TRBD1. Germline CDR1 reads SGHAT; CDR2 reads FQDESV (reference sequence). Trimming at V came to 5 bases and at J to 2 bases, leaving 13 bases not matched to a gene. CDR3 length equals 18 residues. CDR3 amino acids: CASSRWLGTGELTDTQYF. As DNA, the CDR3 is TGTGCCAGCAGCCGCTGGTTGGGGACAGGGGAACTCACAGATACGCAGTATTTT.

This clonotype has at least ten counts. The chain joins TRBV12-3 or TRBV12-4 to TRBJ2-7, with 14 bases lining up with TRBD2. After removal of 5 bases from V and 3 bases from J, the junction contained 3 bases not matched to a gene. This CDR3 spans 15 amino acids. The CDR3 here is CASSLGLAGGYEQYF. The CDR3 DNA follows: TGTGCCAGCAGTCTCGGACTAGCGGGAGGCTACGAGCAGTACTTC.

This clonotype was observed a handful of times. This chain joins TRBV12-3 or TRBV12-4 and TRBJ2-4; TRBD2 matches 14 bases. The V segment lost 7 bases and the J segment 0 bases; nucleotides outside the gene matches: 8. The CDR3 is made up of 18 amino acids. CDR3 sequence (DNA): TGTGCCAGCACTAAGACTAGCGGGAGGGCCGGAGCCAAAAACATTCAGTACTTC. Translated, it gives CASTKTSGRAGAKNIQYF.

The chain recombines TRBV6-2 or TRBV6-3 with TRBJ1-2; no definite D call. There are 13 residues in the CDR3. The germline V and J ends were trimmed by 5 bases and 6 bases, with 13 bases remaining between them. Germline V gene lookup returns CDR1 MNHEY and CDR2 SVGEGT. Here the CDR3 reads CASSPGPADGYTF. CDR3 nucleotide sequence: TGTGCCAGCAGTCCAGGACCGGCCGATGGCTACACCTTC.

The table lists this clonotype with a few counts. This chain connects TRBV29-1 to TRBJ2-3, with D possibly matching TRBD2 (5 bases). V lost 5 bases and J 2 bases, leaving 14 bases between the germline ends. This CDR3 region has 14 residues. Germline V gives CDR1 SQVTM, CDR2 ANQGSEA. The CDR3 region is CSVFFQRHTDTQYF. The CDR3 coding sequence is TGCAGCGTTTTTTTCCAGCGGCACACAGATACGCAGTATTTT.

The chain employs TRBV20-1 and TRBJ2-5, with a possible D match to TRBD2 (5 bases). The CDR3 sequence is 14 residues long. Trimming left V 0 bases short and J 5 bases short, with 13 bases between. Germline loops: CDR1 DFQATT, CDR2 SNEGSKA (reference sequence). The CDR3 nucleotides are TGCAGTGCTAGAGATACGGGGAGAGGGGAGACCCAGTACTTC. This sequence encodes CSARDTGRGETQYF.

The chain is built from TRBV5-1 and TRBJ2-7; the match to TRBD2 covers 8 bases. Looked up from germline, CDR1 is SGHRS and CDR2 is YFSETQ. J gave up 3 bases and V 3 bases, and 8 bases lay outside the gene matches. The CDR3 has 15 amino acids. The CDR3, as DNA: TGCGCCAGCAGCTGGGAAGCGGGAGCCTTCTACGAGCAGTACTTC. This encodes CASSWEAGAFYEQYF.

This clonotype has a handful of counts. The V gene is TRBV2, the J gene TRBJ1-5; TRBD1 matches at 9 bases. Germline V gene data show CDR1 as SNHLY and CDR2 as FYNNEI. This CDR3 region has 15 residues. J gave up 1 base and V 7 bases, and 5 bases lay outside the gene matches. CDR3 DNA: TGTGCCAGCACCGGGACAGGGTACAGCAATCAGCCCCAGCATTTT. Translated: CASTGTGYSNQPQHF. The full variable domain, in which reference TRBV2 and TRBJ1-5 provide the parts outside the CDR3, is EPEVTQTPSHQVTQMGQEVILRCVPISNHLYFYWYRQILGQKVEFLVSFYNNEISEKSEIFDDQFSVERPDGSNFTLKIRSTKLEDSAMYFCASTGTGYSNQPQHFGDGTRLSIL.

The chain recombines TRBV5-1 with TRBJ2-2; 12 bases agree with TRBD1. V dropped 3 bases and J dropped 5; count of bases not matched to a gene: 8. The CDR3 is 17 amino acids. CDR1 is SGHRS, CDR2 YFSETQ, per germline. The CDR3 nucleotides are TGCGCCAGCAGCTCGGGACAGGGGGCACGAGGAACCGGGGAGCTGTTTTTT. Its translation is CASSSGQGARGTGELFF.

The genes are TRBV5-1 and TRBJ2-1; unclear D gene. V was pared by 0 bases and J by 8 bases, with 12 bases between. Germline CDR1 and CDR2: SGHRS and YFSETQ. The CDR3 contains 14 residues. CDR3 in amino acids: CASSLVRVADEQFF. DNA for the CDR3: TGCGCCAGCAGCTTGGTTAGGGTAGCTGATGAGCAGTTCTTC.

This clonotype was recorded at least ten times. The rearrangement links TRBV20-1 to TRBJ2-5, with a possible D match to TRBD2 (5 bases). There are 15 residues in the CDR3. Trimming removed 0 bases from V and 3 bases from J, with 14 bases in between. Germline-derived CDR1 and CDR2 are DFQATT and SNEGSKA (reference sequence). The CDR3: CSARDASDSKETQYF. CDR3 nucleotide sequence: TGCAGTGCTAGAGATGCGTCGGACTCCAAAGAGACCCAGTACTTC.

In its sample, this clonotype was seen a few times. The chain recombines TRBV12-3 or TRBV12-4 with TRBJ2-1; 7 bases are shared with TRBD2. Trimming cost V 1 base and J 6 bases; bases outside gene matches: 12. This CDR3 has 17 amino acids. DNA for the CDR3: TGTGCCAGCAGTTTAGGGATCCTGGCGGGAGTCCCCAATGAGCAGTTCTTC. This gives the protein CASSLGILAGVPNEQFF.

This clonotype was observed a few times. The V call is TRBV3-1, the J call TRBJ2-7; D gene ambiguous. The CDR3 has 14 residues. CDR1 LGHDT and CDR2 YNNKEL come from the germline V gene (reference sequence). Trimming pared 1 base from V and 5 bases from J, leaving 12 bases between. CDR3 sequence: CASSQAQAPDEQYF. DNA for the CDR3: TGTGCCAGCAGCCAAGCCCAGGCGCCTGACGAGCAGTACTTC.

J is TRBJ2-1 and V is TRBV28; TRBD1 or TRBD2 may be the D gene (5 bases each). In germline, CDR1 is MDHEN, CDR2 SYDVKM. This CDR3 is built from 16 residues. V lost 5 bases and J 8 bases, leaving 22 bases between the germline ends. In DNA, the CDR3 is TGTGCCAGCAGTGAGGGTTGGACAAAGACATCGGATGAGCAGTTCTTC. The encoded protein is CASSEGWTKTSDEQFF.

The rearrangement uses TRBV12-3 or TRBV12-4 and TRBJ1-1; 7 bases map to TRBD1. Germline trimming cut 4 bases from V and 5 bases from J; bases unmatched to any gene: 4. The CDR3 loop spans 13 amino acids. CDR3 sequence: CASSSDRKTEAFF. CDR3 nucleotide sequence: TGTGCCAGCAGTTCGGACAGGAAGACTGAAGCTTTCTTT.

This clonotype occurred a few times. The CDR3 sequence is CASRIGAGAAANYGYTF. In DNA, the CDR3 is TGCGCCAGTCGAATTGGGGCCGGGGCAGCCGCTAACTATGGCTACACCTTC. V and J are TRBV5-1 and TRBJ1-2, with D perhaps TRBD1 (5 bases). In germline, CDR1 is SGHRS, CDR2 YFSETQ. Trimming removed 8 bases at V and 0 bases at J, with 23 bases between. The CDR3 is 17 amino acids. The complete variable domain, with remaining parts taken from reference TRBV5-1 and TRBJ1-2, reads KAGVTQTPRYLIKTRGQQVTLSCSPISGHRSVSWYQQTPGQGLQFLFEYFSETQRNKGNFPGRFSGRQFSNSRSEMNVSTLELGDSALYLCASRIGAGAAANYGYTFGSGTRLTVV.

This clonotype appeared a few times. The V and J genes are TRBV11-2 and TRBJ2-1; 12 bases agree with TRBD2. Germline V gene sequence: CDR1 SGHAT, CDR2 FQNNGV. The CDR3 sequence is 21 residues long. Trimming at V came to 5 bases and at J to 4 bases, leaving 21 bases not matched to a gene. Written as DNA, the CDR3 is TGTGCCAGCAGCCGCAACCTTCGGGGAGCTCCTAGCGGGAGGGCGTACAATGAGCAGTTCTTC. It encodes CASSRNLRGAPSGRAYNEQFF.

The chain joins TRBV3-1 to TRBJ1-2; no definite D call. The CDR3 length is 11 residues. V was cut by 0 bases and J by 8 bases, with 4 bases left in between. The germline V gene encodes CDR1 LGHDT and CDR2 YNNKEL (reference sequence). The DNA of the CDR3 is TGTGCCAGCAGCCAAGATAGCGGCTACACCTTC. The encoded protein is CASSQDSGYTF.

This clonotype was observed a handful of times. One end of the junction varies from germline; a read error may be responsible. This sequence joins TRBV7-9 and TRBJ1-1, with unresolved D. Per germline, CDR1 SEHNR and CDR2 FQNEAQ (reference sequence). The CDR3 has 11 amino acids. The CDR3: CASSPQRRTNF. As DNA, the CDR3 is TGTGCCAGCAGTCCCCAACGGCGGACCAACTTT.

The V and J genes are TRBV4-1 and TRBJ2-1; the match to TRBD2 covers 8 bases. This CDR3 has 15 residues. Losses at the gene ends were 7 bases for V and 6 bases for J; bases not matched to a gene: 11. Germline values: CDR1 MGHRA, CDR2 YSYEKL. The CDR3, as DNA: TGCGCCAGCACCGGGGCAGCGGGAGTAGGCAATGAGCAGTTCTTC. Its protein product is CASTGAAGVGNEQFF.

This clonotype was seen more than once but under ten times. The chain combines TRBV5-1 with TRBJ2-1; 12 nucleotides align to TRBD2. V dropped 5 bases and J dropped 9; count of bases not matched to a gene: 9. CDR3 size: 15 residues. CDR1 is SGHRS, CDR2 YFSETQ, per germline. CDR3 coding DNA: TGCGCCAGCAGTACCGGGACTAGCGGGTGGAGTGAGCAGTTCTTC. It codes for CASSTGTSGWSEQFF. Filled out from reference TRBV5-1 and TRBJ2-1, the complete variable domain reads KAGVTQTPRYLIKTRGQQVTLSCSPISGHRSVSWYQQTPGQGLQFLFEYFSETQRNKGNFPGRFSGRQFSNSRSEMNVSTLELGDSALYLCASSTGTSGWSEQFFGPGTRLTVL.

Notes on this clonotype: The junction does not match germline at one end; this may be a read error. V and J are TRBV5-1 and TRBJ2-3, with 7 nucleotides matching TRBD2. The CDR3 extends over 17 amino acids. Germline V gene sequence: CDR1 SGHRS, CDR2 YFSETQ. The DNA of the CDR3 is TGCGCCAGCAGCTCCGGATTCGGGGGGATAATCACAGACACGCAGTATTTT. Its protein is CASSSGFGGIITDTQYF. Complete variable domain (other parts from reference TRBV5-1 and TRBJ2-3): KAGVTQTPRYLIKTRGQQVTLSCSPISGHRSVSWYQQTPGQGLQFLFEYFSETQRNKGNFPGRFSGRQFSNSRSEMNVSTLELGDSALYLCASSSGFGGIITDTQYFGPGTRLTVL.

The table lists this clonotype with many counts. V and J are TRBV12-3 or TRBV12-4 and TRBJ2-5; 8 positions match TRBD2. V trimming: 7 bases; J trimming: 4 bases; junction bases outside the gene matches: 5. The CDR3 totals 13 residues. This CDR3 reads CASTLGGGETQYF. The CDR3 nucleotides are TGTGCCAGCACCCTCGGGGGGGGAGAGACCCAGTACTTC.